Sequencing of this T cell receptor (beta chain) was carried out in a study of CD8+CD57+ T cells in acquired aplastic anemia. Germline V gene data show CDR1 as SGHVS and CDR2 as FNYEAQ. CDR3 length: 15 residues. The trim removed 5 bases at V and 6 bases at J, leaving 9 bases unmatched. Genomic DNA, serving as template, underwent TCR beta VDJ and CDR3 profiling. TCRdb recomputed calls from the reads with MiXCR, one row per CDR3 protein. The sample consists of 250,000 to 350,000 distinct CDR3 sequences, roughly half of them appearing once. This rearrangement joins TRBV7-6 to TRBJ2-4; TRBD2 aligns across 8 bases. Sequenced material: sorted CD4+, CD8+, or CD8+CD57+ T cells (not recorded which) from PBMCs. The receptor was isolated from a human donor with severe aplastic anemia or a healthy control (not recorded which). This chain's CDR3 is CASSLGAGAGNIQYF. CDR3 nucleotide sequence: TGTGCCAGCAGCCTAGGAGCGGGAGCGGGAAACATTCAGTACTTC.